This T cell receptor (beta chain) was identified during a study of post-analysis software for immune sequencing data. Study-level background: Several disease courses (relapsing-remitting, secondary progressive and progressive-relapsing) of multiple sclerosis were included.

Whole-study results and caveats: Controls had significantly higher normalized Chao1 diversity than multiple sclerosis patients. F measure grouped same-batch samples tightly together. TRBV5-6, TRBV5-1 and TRBV20-1 were among roughly 5 TRBV segments more frequent in patients than controls.

Unique-molecular-identifier-tagged TCR beta cDNA libraries were used. TCRdb redid the calling of the PCR reads with MiXCR, one entry per CDR3 protein. The sample carries hundreds of thousands of distinct CDR3 sequences, 59% recorded once. Germline values: CDR1 DFQATT, CDR2 SNEGSKA (reference sequence). Trimming took 1 base from V and 2 from J; bases not matched to a gene: 3. The CDR3 has 14 amino acids. In regard to this clonotype: Its specificity is not known.

This receptor was taken from a girl aged 2-10 years with multiple sclerosis. This chain joins TRBV20-1 and TRBJ2-7, with 9 positions matching TRBD2. The sample was blood. CDR3 coding DNA: TGCAGTGCTAGAGGGACTAGCGTCCCCTACGAGCAGTACTTC. The encoded protein is CSARGTSVPYEQYF.